The 5 T cell receptor beta chains listed next were all sequenced from one sample in a study of shared clonotypes between healthy human individuals. Sequencing was performed with immunoSEQ multiplex PCR; in TCRdb, only in-frame clones are kept and a portion is missing. The sample contains about 2 million clones, approximately 95% of which appear only once. CD8 cells classed as naive were CD45RO-negative and positively selected for CCR7, excluding terminally differentiated effector memory CD45RA+ cells. The specimen was naive CD8+ T cells sorted from blood. These receptors were collected from a man between 18 and 29 years old in good health.

The chain employs TRBV18 and TRBJ2-7; TRBD1 might be the D (6 bases). The germline V gene encodes CDR1 KGHSH and CDR2 LQKENI. V gave up 5 bases and J gave up 0 bases, with 11 bases separating them. CDR3 length: 14 amino acids. The CDR3 DNA follows: TGTGCCAGCTCAAGCCGGGACACCTCCTACGAGCAGTACTTC. Protein sequence: CASSSRDTSYEQYF.

The V and J genes are TRBV29-1 and TRBJ1-2, with D possibly TRBD1 on 5 matching bases. Trimming took 0 bases from V and 2 from J, leaving 16 bases between them. Per germline, CDR1 SQVTM and CDR2 ANQGSEA. This CDR3 has 16 residues. CDR3 in DNA: TGCAGCGTTGAAGATCGAATGTTAGACAGAAACTATGGCTACACCTTC. This translates into CSVEDRMLDRNYGYTF.

V and J are TRBV27 and TRBJ2-3; TRBD2 is a possible D gene (5 bases). The V end was cut by 6 bases, the J end by 6 bases, with 10 bases between. The CDR3 has 12 residues. CDR1 and CDR2 (germline): MNHEY, SMNVEV (reference sequence). The CDR3 reads CASSPTGDTQYF. The DNA of the CDR3 is TGTGCCAGCAGCCCCACGGGGGATACGCAGTATTTT.

The CDR3 bases are TGTGCCAGCGCGGGACAGGGTCATTACGAGCAGTACTTC. The encoded protein is CASAGQGHYEQYF. The chain recombines TRBV7-8 with TRBJ2-7, with 9 bases identical to TRBD1. V was clipped by 8 bases and J by 4 bases; unmatched bases: 6. The CDR3 loop spans 13 amino acids. The germline CDR1 and CDR2 sequences are SGHVS and FQNEAQ.

The V call is TRBV27, the J call TRBJ2-2; D perhaps matches TRBD2 (6 bases). CDR3 length: 17 residues. Germline lookup yields CDR1 MNHEY and CDR2 SMNVEV (reference sequence). Trimming cost V 2 bases and J 6 bases, with 19 bases left between them. CDR3 coding DNA: TGTGCCAGCAGTTTAAGTGGCGGGACGGGGCGGTCCGGGGAGCTGTTTTTT. It encodes CASSLSGGTGRSGELFF.